This T cell receptor (beta chain) was sequenced for a study of CD8 T cells in Susac syndrome. J was trimmed by 10 bases and V by 4 bases; bases with no gene match: 10. Germline loops: CDR1 SQVTM, CDR2 ANQGSEA. This CDR3 spans 14 amino acids. With random hexamers, reverse transcription was performed on about 0.5 to 1 ug of RNA. TCRdb re-analysed the immunoSEQ multiplex PCR reads in MiXCR, keeping a single row per CDR3 protein. Of roughly 140,000 distinct CDR3 sequences listed, around 96% are singletons. The receptor was derived from a human donor with multiple sclerosis. The sequenced sample was CD8+ T cells from PBMCs. The genes are TRBV29-1 and TRBJ1-4, with 9 positions matching TRBD1. CDR3 nucleotide sequence: TGCAGCGTTGCTCCTGGACAGGGGAGGGGAAAACTGTTTTTT. The encoded protein is CSVAPGQGRGKLFF.